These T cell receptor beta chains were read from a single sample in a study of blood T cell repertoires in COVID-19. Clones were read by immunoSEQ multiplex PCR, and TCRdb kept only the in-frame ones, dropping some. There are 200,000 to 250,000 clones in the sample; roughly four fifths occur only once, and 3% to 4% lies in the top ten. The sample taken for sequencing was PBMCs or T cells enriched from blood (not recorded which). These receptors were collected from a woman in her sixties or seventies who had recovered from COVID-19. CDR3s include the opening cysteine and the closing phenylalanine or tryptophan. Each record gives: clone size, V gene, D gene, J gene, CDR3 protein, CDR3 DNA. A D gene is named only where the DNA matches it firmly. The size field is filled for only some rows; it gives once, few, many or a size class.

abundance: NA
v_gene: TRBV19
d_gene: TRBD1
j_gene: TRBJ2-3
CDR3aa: CASSVARDRISDTQYF
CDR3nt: TGTGCCAGTAGTGTCGCCAGGGACAGGATCTCGGATACGCAGTATTTT

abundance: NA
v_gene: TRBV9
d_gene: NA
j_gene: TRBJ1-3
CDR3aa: CASSPRGYSGNTIYF
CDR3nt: TGTGCCAGCAGCCCTAGGGGTTACTCTGGAAACACCATATATTTT

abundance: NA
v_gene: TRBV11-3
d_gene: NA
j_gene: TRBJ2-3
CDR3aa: CASSLGGSLLTDTQYF
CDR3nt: TGTGCCAGCAGCTTAGGGGGCAGCCTATTGACAGATACGCAGTATTTT

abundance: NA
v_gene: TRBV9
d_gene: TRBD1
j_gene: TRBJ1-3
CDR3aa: CASSVRGQGIAGNTIYF
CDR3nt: TGTGCCAGCAGCGTTAGGGGACAGGGGATAGCTGGAAACACCATATATTTT

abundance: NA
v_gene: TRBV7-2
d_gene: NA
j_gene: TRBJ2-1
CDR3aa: CASNPNSGEQFF
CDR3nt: TGTGCCAGCAACCCAAACTCGGGTGAGCAGTTCTTC

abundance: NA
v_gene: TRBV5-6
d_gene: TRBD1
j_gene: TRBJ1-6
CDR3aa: CASSGAGQGFTDSPLHF
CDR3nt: TGTGCCAGCAGCGGCGCGGGACAGGGCTTCACTGATTCACCCCTCCACTTT

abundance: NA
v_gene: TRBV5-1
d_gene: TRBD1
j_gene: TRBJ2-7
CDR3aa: CASRDGRGLYEQYF
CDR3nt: TGCGCCAGCAGAGATGGCAGGGGGCTTTACGAGCAGTACTTC

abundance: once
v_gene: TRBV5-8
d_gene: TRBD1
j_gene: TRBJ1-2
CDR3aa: CASSLTGGLGQGNYGYTF
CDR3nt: TGTGCCAGCAGCCTGACTGGGGGTCTAGGACAGGGAAACTATGGCTACACCTTC

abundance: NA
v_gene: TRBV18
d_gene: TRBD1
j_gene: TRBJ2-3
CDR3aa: CASSRAGTGLSTDTQYF
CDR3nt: TGTGCCAGCTCCCGAGCAGGGACAGGGTTGAGCACAGATACGCAGTATTTT

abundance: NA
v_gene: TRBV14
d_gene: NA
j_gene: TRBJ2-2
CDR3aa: CASSQVPTSRGTGELFF
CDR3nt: TGTGCCAGCAGCCAAGTTCCCACTAGCCGGGGCACCGGGGAGCTGTTTTTT

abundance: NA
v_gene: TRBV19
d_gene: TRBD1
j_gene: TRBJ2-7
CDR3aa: CASSPGQPGSYEQYF
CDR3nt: TGTGCCAGTAGTCCGGGACAGCCGGGATCCTACGAGCAGTACTTC

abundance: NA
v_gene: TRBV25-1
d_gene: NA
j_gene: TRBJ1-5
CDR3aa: CASSASSGGGNQPQHF
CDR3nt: TGTGCCAGCAGTGCCTCCTCGGGAGGGGGGAATCAGCCCCAGCATTTT

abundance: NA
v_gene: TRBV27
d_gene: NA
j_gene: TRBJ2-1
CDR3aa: CASSLQGPSPADYNEQFF
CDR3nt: TGTGCCAGCAGTTTACAGGGCCCGTCCCCTGCTGACTACAATGAGCAGTTCTTC

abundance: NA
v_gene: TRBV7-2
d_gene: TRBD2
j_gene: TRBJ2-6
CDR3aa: CASSASGVGDSGANVLTF
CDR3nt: TGTGCCAGCAGCGCTAGCGGGGTCGGGGACTCTGGGGCCAACGTCCTGACTTTC

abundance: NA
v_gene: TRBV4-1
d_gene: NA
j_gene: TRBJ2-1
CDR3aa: CASSQDRGSSSYNEQFF
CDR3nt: TGCGCCAGCAGCCAAGATCGAGGCAGCAGCTCCTACAATGAGCAGTTCTTC

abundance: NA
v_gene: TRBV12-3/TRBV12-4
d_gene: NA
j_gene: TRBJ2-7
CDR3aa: CASSFSPSEQYF
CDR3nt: TGTGCCAGCAGTTTTAGCCCCTCAGAGCAGTACTTC

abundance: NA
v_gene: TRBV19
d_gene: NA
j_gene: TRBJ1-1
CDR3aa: CASSPRSDTEAFF
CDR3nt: TGTGCCAGTTCTCCCCGGTCCGACACTGAAGCTTTCTTT

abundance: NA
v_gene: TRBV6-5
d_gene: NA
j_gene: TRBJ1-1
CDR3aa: CASGTQMNTEAFF
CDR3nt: TGTGCGAGCGGGACACAGATGAACACTGAAGCTTTCTTT

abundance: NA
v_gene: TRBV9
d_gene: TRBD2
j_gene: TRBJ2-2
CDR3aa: CASSAIGLARAGELFF
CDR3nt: TGTGCCAGCAGCGCCATCGGACTAGCGAGAGCCGGGGAGCTGTTTTTT

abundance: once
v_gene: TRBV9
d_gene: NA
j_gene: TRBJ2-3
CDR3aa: CASSVGGSTDTQYF
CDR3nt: TGTGCCAGCAGCGTAGGAGGGAGCACAGATACGCAGTATTTT

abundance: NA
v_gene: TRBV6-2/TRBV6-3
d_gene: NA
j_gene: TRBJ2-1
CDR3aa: CASSDGTPGGNEQFF
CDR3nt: TGTGCCAGCAGTGACGGGACACCCGGTGGGAATGAGCAGTTCTTC

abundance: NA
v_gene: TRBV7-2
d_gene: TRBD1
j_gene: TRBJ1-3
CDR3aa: CASSLAGQLSGNTIYF
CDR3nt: TGTGCCAGCAGCTTAGCGGGACAGCTCTCTGGAAACACCATATATTTT

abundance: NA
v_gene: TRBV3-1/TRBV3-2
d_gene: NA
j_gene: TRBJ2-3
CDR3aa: CASSQLSRRTDTQYF
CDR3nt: TGTGCCAGCAGCCAACTATCCCGGAGGACAGATACGCAGTATTTT

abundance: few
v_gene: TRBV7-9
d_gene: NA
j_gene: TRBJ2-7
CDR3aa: CASSLSDTAFYEQYF
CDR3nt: TGTGCCAGCAGCTTATCGGACACGGCCTTCTACGAGCAGTACTTC

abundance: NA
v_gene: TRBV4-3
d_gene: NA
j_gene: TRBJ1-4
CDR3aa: CASSQDPGGLGEKLFF
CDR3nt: TGCGCCAGCAGCCAAGATCCCGGGGGGCTGGGTGAAAAACTGTTTTTT

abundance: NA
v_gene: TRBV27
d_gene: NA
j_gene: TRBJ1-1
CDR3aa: CASSPPLGRTTEAFF
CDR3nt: TGTGCCAGCAGTCCCCCCCTGGGGCGGACCACTGAAGCTTTCTTT

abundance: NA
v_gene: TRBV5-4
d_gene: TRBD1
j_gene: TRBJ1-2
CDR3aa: CASRPGQGGGYTF
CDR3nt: TGTGCCAGCAGGCCGGGACAGGGTGGGGGCTACACCTTC

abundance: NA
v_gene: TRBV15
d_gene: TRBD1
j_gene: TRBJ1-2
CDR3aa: CATSRETGTDGYTF
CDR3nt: TGTGCCACCAGCAGAGAGACAGGGACGGATGGCTACACCTTC

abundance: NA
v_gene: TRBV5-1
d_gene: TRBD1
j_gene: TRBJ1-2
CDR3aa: CASSFSGQGADGYTF
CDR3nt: TGCGCCAGCAGCTTCAGCGGACAGGGGGCTGATGGCTACACCTTC

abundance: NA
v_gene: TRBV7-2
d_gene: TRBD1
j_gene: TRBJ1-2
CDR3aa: CASSLGDRDDYGYTF
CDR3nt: TGTGCCAGCAGCTTAGGTGACAGGGACGACTATGGCTACACCTTC

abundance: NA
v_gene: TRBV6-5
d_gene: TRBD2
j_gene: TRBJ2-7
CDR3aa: CASSYVSGGFGQYF
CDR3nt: TGTGCCAGCAGTTACGTCAGCGGGGGATTTGGGCAGTACTTC

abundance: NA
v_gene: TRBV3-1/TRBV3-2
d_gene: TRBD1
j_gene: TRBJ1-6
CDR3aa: CASSLRTGGDNSPLHF
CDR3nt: TGTGCCAGCAGCCTCCGGACAGGGGGAGATAATTCACCCCTCCACTTT

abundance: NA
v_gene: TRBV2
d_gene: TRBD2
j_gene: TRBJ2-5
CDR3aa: CASIPRTSGGPQYF
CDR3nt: TGTGCCAGCATTCCTCGGACTAGCGGGGGTCCCCAGTACTTC

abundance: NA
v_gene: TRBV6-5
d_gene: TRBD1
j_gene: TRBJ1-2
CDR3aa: CASTPDRPPNYGYTF
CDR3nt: TGTGCCAGCACCCCGGACAGGCCCCCTAACTATGGCTACACCTTC

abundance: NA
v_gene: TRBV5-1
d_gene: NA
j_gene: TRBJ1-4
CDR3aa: CASSLGQRNEKLFF
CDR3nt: TGCGCCAGCAGCTTAGGACAGCGTAATGAAAAACTGTTTTTT

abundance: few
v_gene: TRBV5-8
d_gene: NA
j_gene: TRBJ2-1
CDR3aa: CASSLGGLSYNEQFF
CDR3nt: TGTGCCAGCAGCTTGGGCGGGTTATCCTACAATGAGCAGTTCTTC

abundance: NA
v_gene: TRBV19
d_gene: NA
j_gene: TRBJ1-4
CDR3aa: CASSQEASPATNEKLFF
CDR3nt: TGTGCCAGTAGTCAAGAGGCCAGTCCGGCAACTAATGAAAAACTGTTTTTT

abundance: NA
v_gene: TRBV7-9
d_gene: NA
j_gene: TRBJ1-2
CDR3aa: CASSPFEGGANYGYTF
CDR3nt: TGTGCCAGCAGCCCGTTCGAGGGGGGGGCTAACTATGGCTACACCTTC

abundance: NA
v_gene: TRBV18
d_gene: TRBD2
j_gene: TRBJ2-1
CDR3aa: CASSPSGEYNEQFF
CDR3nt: TGTGCCAGCTCACCTAGCGGGGAGTACAATGAGCAGTTCTTC

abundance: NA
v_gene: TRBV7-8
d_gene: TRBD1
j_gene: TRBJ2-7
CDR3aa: CASSSPGQGYEQYF
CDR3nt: TGTGCCAGCAGTTCCCCGGGACAGGGCTACGAGCAGTACTTC

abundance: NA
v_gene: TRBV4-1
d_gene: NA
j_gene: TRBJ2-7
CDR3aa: CASSQGSGERYEQYF
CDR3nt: TGCGCCAGCAGCCAAGGCTCAGGGGAACGGTACGAGCAGTACTTC

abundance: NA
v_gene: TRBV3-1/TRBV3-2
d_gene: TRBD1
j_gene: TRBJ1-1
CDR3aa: CASSPGQGDTEAFF
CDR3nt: TGTGCCAGCAGCCCTGGACAGGGGGACACTGAAGCTTTCTTT

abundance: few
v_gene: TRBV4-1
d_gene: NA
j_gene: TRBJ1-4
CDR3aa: CASSQDGLGMKKLFF
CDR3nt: TGCGCCAGCAGCCAAGATGGGCTTGGAATGAAGAAACTGTTTTTT

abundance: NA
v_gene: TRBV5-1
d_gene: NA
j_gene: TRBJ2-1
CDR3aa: CASSFQTEQFF
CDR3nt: TGCGCCAGCAGCTTTCAGACAGAGCAGTTCTTC

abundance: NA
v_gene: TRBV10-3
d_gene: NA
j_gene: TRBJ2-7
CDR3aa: CAIRDGIYEQYF
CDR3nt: TGTGCCATCAGGGACGGGATCTACGAGCAGTACTTC

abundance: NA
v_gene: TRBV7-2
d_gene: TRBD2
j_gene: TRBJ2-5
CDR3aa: CASTPMLAGEETQYF
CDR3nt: TGTGCCAGCACCCCAATGCTAGCGGGTGAAGAGACCCAGTACTTC

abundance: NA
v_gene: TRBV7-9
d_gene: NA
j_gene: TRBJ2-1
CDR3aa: CASGLPGLLNEQFF
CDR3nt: TGTGCCAGCGGACTCCCGGGACTTCTCAATGAGCAGTTCTTC

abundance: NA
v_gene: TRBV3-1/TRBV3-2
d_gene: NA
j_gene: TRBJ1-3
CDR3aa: CASSDRGSGNTIYF
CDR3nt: TGTGCCAGCAGCGACCGGGGATCTGGAAACACCATATATTTT

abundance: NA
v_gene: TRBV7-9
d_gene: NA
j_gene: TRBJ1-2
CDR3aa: CASSLGISNYGYTF
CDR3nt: TGTGCCAGCAGCTTAGGAATCAGTAACTATGGCTACACCTTC

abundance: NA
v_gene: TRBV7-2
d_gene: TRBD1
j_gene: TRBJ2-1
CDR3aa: CASSLSTGTGRMNEQFF
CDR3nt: TGTGCCAGCAGCTTGAGTACCGGGACAGGTCGTATGAATGAGCAGTTCTTC

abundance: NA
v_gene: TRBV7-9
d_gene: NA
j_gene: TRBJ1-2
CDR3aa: CASRSGGGFYGYTF
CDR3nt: TGTGCCAGCCGCTCGGGTGGAGGGTTCTATGGCTACACCTTC

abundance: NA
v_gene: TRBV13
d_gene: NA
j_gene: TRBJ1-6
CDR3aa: CASSFSRAPGSPLHF
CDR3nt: TGTGCCAGCAGCTTCTCCAGGGCCCCAGGTTCACCCCTCCACTTT